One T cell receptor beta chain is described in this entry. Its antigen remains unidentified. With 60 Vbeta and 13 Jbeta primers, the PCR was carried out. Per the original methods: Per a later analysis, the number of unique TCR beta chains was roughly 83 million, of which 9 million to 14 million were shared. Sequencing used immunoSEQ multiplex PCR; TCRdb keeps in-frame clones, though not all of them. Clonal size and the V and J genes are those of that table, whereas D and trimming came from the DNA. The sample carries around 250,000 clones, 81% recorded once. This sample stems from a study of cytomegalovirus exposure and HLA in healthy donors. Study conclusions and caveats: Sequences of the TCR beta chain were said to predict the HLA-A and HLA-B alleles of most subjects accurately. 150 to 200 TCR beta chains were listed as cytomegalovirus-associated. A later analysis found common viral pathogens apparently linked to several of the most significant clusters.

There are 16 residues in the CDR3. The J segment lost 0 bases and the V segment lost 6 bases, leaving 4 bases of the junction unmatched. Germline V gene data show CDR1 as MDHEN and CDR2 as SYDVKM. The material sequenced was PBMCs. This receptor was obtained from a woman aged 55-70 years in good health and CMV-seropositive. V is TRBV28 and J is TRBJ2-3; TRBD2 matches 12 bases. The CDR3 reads CASRLAGGFSTDTQYF. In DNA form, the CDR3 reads TGTGCCAGCAGGCTAGCGGGAGGGTTTAGCACAGATACGCAGTATTTT.